Listed below are T cell receptor beta chains from one sample, sequenced in a study of T cells in localized non-small cell lung cancer. Method: immunoSEQ multiplex PCR; TCRdb's copy keeps in-frame clones and lacks some. The sample shows roughly 89,000 clones, approximately 91% of them seen only once. This specimen was PBMCs, taken before any cancer treatment. These receptor sequences come from a woman between 35 and 70 years old with stage II squamous cell lung carcinoma. Each CDR3 is given with its conserved first and last residue.

J: TRBJ1-4
V: TRBV5-6
CDR3: CASHWGEKLFF

J: TRBJ1-2
V: TRBV7-2
CDR3: CASSLGGGGGYGYTF

J: TRBJ1-2
V: TRBV29-1
CDR3: CSVDKTGKGYTF

J: TRBJ2-1
V: TRBV19
CDR3: CASSIRNSYNEQFF

J: TRBJ2-7
V: TRBV5-6
CDR3: CASSFGTGALQQYF

J: TRBJ1-1
V: TRBV10-1
CDR3: CASSTYRNTEAFF

J: TRBJ2-1
V: TRBV20-1
CDR3: CSAPVGPQFF

J: TRBJ1-2
V: TRBV20-1
CDR3: CSASYGYTF

J: TRBJ1-1
V: TRBV14
CDR3: CASSQVSRVNTEAFF

J: TRBJ2-2
V: TRBV6-5
CDR3: CASSYQNRLFF

J: TRBJ2-2
V: TRBV7-6
CDR3: CASSLRAGLRAGELFF

J: TRBJ1-2
V: TRBV9
CDR3: CASSMTSGGYTF

J: TRBJ1-1
V: TRBV2
CDR3: CASSMWNTEAFF

J: TRBJ1-5
V: TRBV7-2
CDR3: CASSLWVSNQPQHF

J: TRBJ1-1
V: TRBV6-1
CDR3: CASSEEAFLNTEAFF

J: TRBJ2-1
V: TRBV18
CDR3: CASSSRPSSYNEQFF

J: TRBJ1-1
V: TRBV6-6
CDR3: CASRERHERTEAFF

J: TRBJ1-1
V: TRBV11-2
CDR3: CASSLRNTEAFF

J: TRBJ2-6
V: TRBV7-8
CDR3: CASSWIGGGLTGANVLTF

J: TRBJ1-2
V: TRBV19
CDR3: CASTPQGQWGYTF

J: TRBJ1-4
V: TRBV6-1
CDR3: CASKPRVATNEKLFF

J: TRBJ1-2
V: TRBV6-6
CDR3: CASRWTINYGYTF

J: TRBJ1-1
V: TRBV6-5
CDR3: CASSKTAWGTEAFF

J: TRBJ1-1
V: TRBV7-9
CDR3: CASSFGRDTEAFF

J: TRBJ1-1
V: TRBV7-9
CDR3: CASSLEGITEAFF

J: TRBJ2-1
V: TRBV15
CDR3: CATSRAPGGSYNEQFF

J: TRBJ2-7
V: TRBV5-4
CDR3: CASSYQGGYEQYF

J: TRBJ1-2
V: TRBV7-8
CDR3: CASSLSGSKTYGYTF

J: TRBJ2-3
V: TRBV7-9
CDR3: CASSLGQRGSTDTQYF

J: TRBJ2-7
V: TRBV29-1
CDR3: CSVGRGQYEQYF

J: TRBJ1-4
V: TRBV6-5
CDR3: CASRGGRGEKLFF

J: TRBJ1-2
V: TRBV6-1
CDR3: CASSVQGSSYGYTF

J: TRBJ1-2
V: TRBV5-6
CDR3: CASSYASSTNYGYTF

J: TRBJ1-2
V: TRBV11-2
CDR3: CASSLSEGYGYTF

J: TRBJ2-2
V: TRBV19
CDR3: CASSLPRSGTANTGELFF

J: TRBJ2-3
V: TRBV6-1
CDR3: CASSGGPRRSTDTQYF

J: NA
V: TRBV2
CDR3: CASSARSGPSYEQYF

J: TRBJ2-7
V: TRBV5-6
CDR3: CASSLVPTGTYEQYF

J: TRBJ1-2
V: TRBV30
CDR3: CATPDRRYGYTF

J: TRBJ2-4
V: TRBV19
CDR3: CASSSQGQQKNIQYF

J: TRBJ1-2
V: TRBV7-9
CDR3: CASSLGESGYTF

J: TRBJ1-5
V: TRBV2
CDR3: CASKAGWGSNQPQHF

J: TRBJ2-3
V: TRBV5-1
CDR3: CASRPGQGIPDTQYF

J: TRBJ2-7
V: TRBV13
CDR3: CASSPSGPAYEQYF